These 3 T cell receptor beta chains were all obtained from the same sample, sequenced in a study of blood T cell repertoires in COVID-19. Assay used: immunoSEQ multiplex PCR; TCRdb lists only in-frame clones, some missing. The sample lists over 10,000 clones, about 89% occurring once. Sequencing was done on a sample of peripheral blood. The receptors originated from a woman aged 60-75 years with active COVID-19.

The chain recombines TRBV4-1 with TRBJ1-1; perhaps TRBD1 as D (5 bases). The CDR3 sequence is 14 residues long. Germline V gene sequence: CDR1 MGHRA, CDR2 YSYEKL. Trimming cost V 3 bases and J 0 bases, with 8 bases left between them. This chain's CDR3 is CASSHRALNTEAFF. The CDR3 nucleotides read TGCGCCAGCAGCCACAGGGCCCTGAACACTGAAGCTTTCTTT.

The chain uses TRBV7-2 and TRBJ1-2; D remains unclear. The CDR3 is 15 amino acids. The germline CDR1 and CDR2 sequences are SGHTA and FQGNSA. Trimming removed 5 bases at V and 6 bases at J, with 19 bases between. CDR3 nucleotides: TGTGCCAGCAGCCCTCGTTCGGGAGGGTATAATGGCTACACCTTC. Protein product: CASSPRSGGYNGYTF.

This clone has a handful of counts. The V gene is TRBV5-1, the J gene TRBJ2-4; 9 nucleotides agree with TRBD1. Germline CDR1 is SGHRS and CDR2 is YFSETQ. V was pared by 4 bases and J by 0 bases, with 5 bases of the junction left unmatched. The CDR3 totals 16 residues. The CDR3 here is CASSPGQGLAKNIQYF. The CDR3 DNA is TGCGCCAGCAGCCCAGGACAGGGGCTAGCCAAAAACATTCAGTACTTC.